These 22 T cell receptor beta chains were all obtained from the same sample, sequenced in a study of blood T cell repertoires in COVID-19. Assay used: immunoSEQ multiplex PCR; TCRdb lists only in-frame clones, some missing. In the table there are 130,000 to 150,000 clones, roughly 90% of which are singletons. Sequenced input: peripheral blood. These receptors were collected from a human donor in a cohort sampled during active COVID-19.

As DNA, the CDR3 is TGTGCCAGCAGCGTACGGGGCGGGACAGGGGGAGAGCAGTTCTTC. Encoded protein: CASSVRGGTGGEQFF. The chain recombines TRBV9 with TRBJ2-1; TRBD1 aligns across 11 bases. The germline CDR1 and CDR2 sequences are SGDLS and YYNGEE. The CDR3 spans 15 residues. V lost 1 base and J lost 10; bases outside the gene matches: 7.

This chain joins TRBV19 and TRBJ2-5, with 7 bases aligning to TRBD1. The CDR3 has 15 residues. Per the germline V gene, CDR1 is LNHDA and CDR2 is SQIVND (reference sequence). V lost 4 bases and J lost 2; bases outside the gene matches: 7. CDR3 bases: TGTGCCAGTAGTACAACAGGGGTGCGTCAAGAGACCCAGTACTTC. Amino acid sequence: CASSTTGVRQETQYF.

The V and J genes are TRBV5-1 and TRBJ1-6; 11 bases align to TRBD1. Germline CDR1 reads SGHRS; CDR2 reads YFSETQ. The CDR3 runs 16 residues. Trimming at V came to 4 bases and at J to 7 bases, leaving 7 bases not matched to a gene. The CDR3 coding sequence is TGCGCCAGCAGCCCAACTGGGACAGGGGGAAATTCACCCCTCCACTTT. It is translated as CASSPTGTGGNSPLHF.

There are a few counts of this clone. Other nucleotide sequences in the sample specify the same CDR3. The chain recombines TRBV9 with TRBJ1-1; D unclear. The CDR3 loop spans 13 amino acids. Trimming removed 2 bases at V and 0 bases at J, with 5 bases between. Per the germline V gene, CDR1 is SGDLS and CDR2 is YYNGEE. The CDR3 bases are TGTGCCAGCAGCGTTACGGTGAACACTGAAGCTTTCTTT. This translates into CASSVTVNTEAFF.

The chain couples TRBV6-5 to TRBJ2-2; 8 bases align to TRBD1. The CDR3 contains 16 residues. Germline V lookup: CDR1 MNHEY, CDR2 SVGAGI. After removal of 0 bases from V and 5 bases from J, the junction contained 5 bases not matched to a gene. The CDR3 nucleotides read TGTGCCAGCAGTTACTCTCCAGGGGGCAGAACCGGGGAGCTGTTTTTT. It yields the protein CASSYSPGGRTGELFF.

CDR3 sequence: CASSGDRARGTDTQYF. As DNA, the CDR3 is TGTGCCAGCAGTGGGGATAGAGCGAGGGGCACAGATACGCAGTATTTT. The chain uses TRBV2 and TRBJ2-3, with D tentatively TRBD2 (5 bases). Germline V gene sequence: CDR1 SNHLY, CDR2 FYNNEI. This CDR3 has 16 residues. Trimming pared 4 bases from V and 1 base from J, leaving 15 bases between.

The chain couples TRBV6-1 to TRBJ1-6; D perhaps matches TRBD1 (5 bases). CDR3 length: 15 residues. Germline V lookup: CDR1 MNHNS, CDR2 SASEGT. V lost 0 bases, J lost 6 bases, and 9 bases lay in between. The CDR3 DNA is TGTGCCAGCAGTGAAGCCGGGGGTGCTAATTCACCCCTCCACTTT. This gives the protein CASSEAGGANSPLHF.

The chain links TRBV7-9 to TRBJ2-7; 11 bases align to TRBD2. With 5 bases clipped from V and 3 bases from J, the junction kept 6 bases outside the gene matches. This CDR3 is built from 15 residues. The germline V gene encodes CDR1 SEHNR and CDR2 FQNEAQ (reference sequence). The CDR3 bases are TGTGCCAGCAGCCCTAGGGGACTAGCGGTCTACGAGCAGTACTTC. Residues: CASSPRGLAVYEQYF.

The V and J genes are TRBV4-1 and TRBJ2-5; 7 nucleotides match TRBD1. Losses at the gene ends were 1 base for V and 1 base for J; bases not matched to a gene: 0. In germline, CDR1 is MGHRA, CDR2 YSYEKL. CDR3 length: 14 amino acids. Written as DNA, the CDR3 is TGCGCCAGCAGCCAAGGGGACAGCCAAGAGACCCAGTACTTC. This encodes CASSQGDSQETQYF.

The chain has TRBV7-8 and TRBJ1-6; TRBD1 agrees at 7 bases. The CDR3 is made up of 15 amino acids. V shed 6 bases and J 5 bases; nucleotides not matched to a gene: 7. Germline V gene lookup returns CDR1 SGHVS and CDR2 FQNEAQ. CDR3 sequence (DNA): TGTGCCAGCAGGTTTAGGGACAGCAATAATTCACCCCTCCACTTT. Translation: CASRFRDSNNSPLHF.

V and J are TRBV3-1 (or the pseudogene TRBV3-2) and TRBJ1-4; TRBD1 might be the D (5 bases). Trimming shortened V by 0 bases and J by 13 bases, and 9 bases separated the two germline ends. The V gene's germline CDR1 is LGHDT and CDR2 YNNKEL (reference sequence). This CDR3 spans 12 amino acids. CDR3 sequence reads: CASSQEAGGLFF. The CDR3 DNA reads TGTGCCAGCAGCCAAGAAGCGGGGGGACTGTTTTTT.

This chain joins TRBV7-3 and TRBJ2-2; a weak D match, TRBD1 (6 bases). The CDR3 totals 15 residues. Germline lookup yields CDR1 SGHTA and CDR2 FQGTGA. V was clipped by 5 bases and J by 3 bases, with 13 bases between them. CDR3 bases: TGTGCCAGCAGCCCTGGATCAGGGGACACCGGGGAGCTGTTTTTT. Residues: CASSPGSGDTGELFF.

The chain's CDR3 is CASSLDRPNYGYTF. The CDR3 coding sequence is TGTGCCAGCAGCCTGGACAGACCCAACTATGGCTACACCTTC. The chain recombines TRBV7-9 with TRBJ1-2, with TRBD1 as a possible D gene (6 bases). V was cut by 5 bases and J by 2 bases, with 12 bases left in between. Germline assignment: CDR1 SEHNR and CDR2 FQNEAQ (reference sequence). The CDR3 length is 14 residues.

J is TRBJ2-7 and V is TRBV7-6, with 7 bases that match TRBD2. From germline, CDR1 is SGHVS and CDR2 FNYEAQ. The ends lost 1 base at V and 2 bases at J; junction bases unmatched: 2. The CDR3 sequence is 14 residues long. The CDR3 is CASSLGEGTYEQYF. CDR3 bases: TGTGCCAGCAGCTTAGGGGAGGGAACCTACGAGCAGTACTTC.

The CDR3 loop reads CASSLEGAGNNEQFF. CDR3 DNA sequence: TGTGCCAGCAGCTTAGAGGGGGCAGGAAACAATGAGCAGTTCTTC. The chain uses TRBV11-3 and TRBJ2-1; maybe TRBD1 (6 bases). The CDR3 totals 15 residues. The germline CDR1 and CDR2 sequences are SGHNT and YENEEA. V dropped 0 bases and J dropped 5 bases, with 11 bases sitting between them.

This clone was seen only once. This rearrangement joins TRBV7-9 to TRBJ2-7; no clear D gene. The CDR3 is 15 amino acids. Germline V gene sequence: CDR1 SEHNR, CDR2 FQNEAQ (reference sequence). The V and J ends lost 5 bases and 0 bases respectively, with 14 bases between them. CDR3 in DNA: TGTGCCAGCAGCCTAGAAATGGCATCCTCCTACGAGCAGTACTTC. This codes for CASSLEMASSYEQYF.

The CDR3, as DNA: TGCGCCAGCAGCCAGACATTTACCCGAGCCGAGCAGTACTTC. Protein: CASSQTFTRAEQYF. The chain employs TRBV5-1 and TRBJ2-7; D is unresolved. The CDR3 spans 14 residues. Germline V lookup: CDR1 SGHRS, CDR2 YFSETQ. Trimming took 4 bases from V and 6 from J, leaving 17 bases between them.

The J gene is TRBJ1-1, the V gene TRBV7-9; D remains ambiguous. Trimming took off 2 bases at V and 0 bases at J, with 10 bases between the two ends. Germline V gene data show CDR1 as SEHNR and CDR2 as FQNEAQ (reference sequence). CDR3 length: 15 residues. The CDR3 loop reads CASSLYRDLNTEAFF. The CDR3 nucleotides are TGTGCCAGCAGCTTATATCGCGACTTGAACACTGAAGCTTTCTTT.

The rearrangement links TRBV27 to TRBJ2-1; 15 bases line up with TRBD2. There are 16 residues in the CDR3. The junction had 7 bases not matched to a gene; V was cut back by 6 bases and J by 7 bases. The germline V gene has CDR1 MNHEY and CDR2 SMNVEV (reference sequence). The CDR3 DNA follows: TGTGCCAGCAGGTGGACTAGCGGGGGGGCTTGGAATGAGCAGTTCTTC. Encoded protein: CASRWTSGGAWNEQFF.

The chain uses TRBV4-3 and TRBJ1-2; D is uncertain. The V end was cut by 0 bases, the J end by 7 bases, with 18 bases between. The CDR3 length is 16 residues. Germline CDR1 LGHNA, CDR2 YSLEER. This chain's CDR3 is CASSQDLGDPAFGYTF. CDR3 DNA sequence: TGCGCCAGCAGCCAAGATCTAGGAGACCCGGCGTTTGGCTACACCTTC.

The chain uses TRBV27 and TRBJ2-5; 9 bases line up with TRBD2. The CDR3 runs to 13 residues. Per germline, CDR1 MNHEY and CDR2 SMNVEV (reference sequence). The V segment lost 6 bases and the J segment 5 bases; nucleotides outside the gene matches: 4. As DNA, the CDR3 is TGTGCCAGCAGGCGGGGGGGCCGGGAGACCCAGTACTTC. Translation: CASRRGGRETQYF.

J is TRBJ1-5 and V is TRBV2; D uncertain. The V end lost 1 base, the J end lost 5 bases, and 12 bases lay between the germline ends. CDR1 is SNHLY and CDR2 is FYNNEI in the germline V gene. The CDR3 spans 15 residues. The CDR3 nucleotides are TGTGCCAGCAGTGAAGGTTCTAGAGGTCATCAGCCCCAGCATTTT. Protein sequence: CASSEGSRGHQPQHF.